Presented here are 27 T cell receptor beta chains from one specimen sequenced in a study of blood T cell repertoires in COVID-19. Libraries were prepared by immunoSEQ multiplex PCR; TCRdb keeps only in-frame clonotypes and omits some of them. The table lists over 65,000 clones, around 81% of them singletons. Sequenced material: peripheral blood. The receptors shown here come from a man aged 80 or over with acute or convalescent COVID-19.

This chain joins TRBV7-3 and TRBJ1-6; no clear D. This CDR3 region has 13 residues. V was cut by 1 base and J by 8 bases, with 6 bases left in between. In germline, CDR1 is SGHTA, CDR2 FQGTGA. CDR3 coding DNA: TGTGCCAGCAGCTTAAGGGGAGATTCACCCCTCCACTTT. Its protein product is CASSLRGDSPLHF. Supplemented by reference TRBV7-3 and TRBJ1-6, the full variable domain reads GAGVSQTPSNKVTEKGKYVELRCDPISGHTALYWYRQSLGQGPEFLIYFQGTGAADDSGLPNDRFFAVRPEGSVSTLKIQRTERGDSAVYLCASSLRGDSPLHFGNGTRLTVT.

The chain is built from TRBV5-1 and TRBJ2-7, with 7 bases that match TRBD1. CDR3 length equals 16 residues. Germline V CDR1 and CDR2: SGHRS, YFSETQ. V dropped 1 base and J dropped 0; count of bases not matched to a gene: 7. CDR3 sequence reads: CASSLHRDRSSYEQYF. The CDR3 coding sequence is TGCGCCAGCAGCTTGCACCGGGACAGAAGCTCCTACGAGCAGTACTTC. The variable domain in full, completed from reference TRBV5-1 and TRBJ2-7, reads KAGVTQTPRYLIKTRGQQVTLSCSPISGHRSVSWYQQTPGQGLQFLFEYFSETQRNKGNFPGRFSGRQFSNSRSEMNVSTLELGDSALYLCASSLHRDRSSYEQYFGPGTRLTVT.

This chain links TRBV5-6 with TRBJ1-3; no clear D. Germline CDR1 reads SGHDT; CDR2 reads YYEEEE. V was clipped by 0 bases and J by 4 bases, with 11 bases between them. The CDR3 contains 15 residues. The chain's CDR3 is CASSLAPGSGNTIYF. The DNA for the CDR3 is TGTGCCAGCAGCTTGGCCCCAGGTTCCGGAAACACCATATATTTT.

The chain carries TRBV19 and TRBJ2-7, with 10 nucleotides matching TRBD1. This CDR3 has 14 amino acids. V was pared by 0 bases and J by 6 bases, with 2 bases of the junction left unmatched. The V gene's germline CDR1 is LNHDA and CDR2 SQIVND (reference sequence). The CDR3 DNA follows: TGTGCCAGTAGTATAGAATGGACAGGGGGCGAGCAGTACTTC. Its translation: CASSIEWTGGEQYF.

The V call is TRBV3-1 (or the pseudogene TRBV3-2), the J call TRBJ1-2; 9 bases are shared with TRBD1. This CDR3 has 12 residues. The trim removed 4 bases at V and 14 bases at J, leaving 8 bases unmatched. Germline V CDR1 and CDR2: LGHDT, YNNKEL (reference sequence). The DNA for the CDR3 is TGTGCCAGCAGCCCCGCGGGGACAGGGAGAACCTTC. Protein sequence: CASSPAGTGRTF.

The chain carries TRBV5-1 and TRBJ2-7; D unresolved. The ends were cut back, 0 bases at V and 6 bases at J, with 19 bases in the middle. The CDR3 length is 16 residues. CDR1 SGHRS and CDR2 YFSETQ come from the germline V gene. The CDR3 reads CASSLAGSPAASEQYF. CDR3 DNA: TGCGCCAGCAGCTTGGCTGGGTCCCCGGCGGCCAGCGAGCAGTACTTC.

The chain joins TRBV10-3 to TRBJ2-5; TRBD2 agrees at 9 bases. The germline V gene encodes CDR1 ENHRY and CDR2 SYGVKD. V dropped 5 bases and J dropped 4; count of bases not matched to a gene: 5. The CDR3 runs to 14 residues. The CDR3 region has the DNA TGTGCCATCAGTCTTAGCGGGAGCGCAGAGACCCAGTACTTC. Encoded protein: CAISLSGSAETQYF.

Concerning this clone itself: Other DNA sequences within the sample encode an identical CDR3. The genes are TRBV14 and TRBJ1-2; 9 nucleotides match TRBD1. Germline V gene lookup returns CDR1 SGHDN and CDR2 FVKESK. V dropped 4 bases and J dropped 8; count of bases not matched to a gene: 8. This CDR3 is built from 14 residues. As DNA, the CDR3 is TGTGCCAGCAGCCGACAGGACAGGGGCGGCGGCTACACCTTC. Protein product: CASSRQDRGGGYTF.

The V and J genes are TRBV19 and TRBJ1-2; maybe TRBD1 (6 bases). Trimming pared 4 bases from V and 4 bases from J, leaving 16 bases between. This CDR3 spans 15 amino acids. The germline gives CDR1 LNHDA, CDR2 SQIVND (reference sequence). CDR3 in amino acids: CASSKGHRGGYGYTF. The DNA for the CDR3 is TGTGCCAGTAGTAAGGGACACCGGGGCGGCTATGGCTACACCTTC.

The chain joins TRBV10-3 to TRBJ2-7; weak D call: TRBD1 (5 bases). This CDR3 comprises 14 residues. V was shortened by 4 bases and J by 5 bases, with 15 bases between the two germline ends. Germline-derived CDR1 and CDR2 are ENHRY and SYGVKD. The CDR3 region is CAISGGGPVDEQYF. CDR3 sequence (DNA): TGTGCCATCAGTGGGGGCGGTCCCGTAGACGAGCAGTACTTC.

This chain links TRBV19 with TRBJ2-1; 9 bases align to TRBD2. The junction had 8 bases not matched to a gene; V was cut back by 7 bases and J by 4 bases. The germline gives CDR1 LNHDA, CDR2 SQIVND (reference sequence). This CDR3 spans 15 amino acids. The CDR3 sequence: CASMSLAGSYNEQFF. The CDR3 coding sequence is TGTGCCAGTATGAGCCTAGCGGGATCGTACAATGAGCAGTTCTTC.

The chain has TRBV18 and TRBJ1-5; D is undetermined. The germline gives CDR1 KGHSH, CDR2 LQKENI. V was cut by 5 bases and J by 4 bases, with 9 bases left in between. The CDR3 has 13 amino acids. CDR3 bases: TGTGCCAGCTCAGCGAACAGTAATCAGCCCCAGCATTTT. Encoded protein: CASSANSNQPQHF.

J is TRBJ2-5 and V is TRBV18; TRBD1 matches at 8 bases. Trimming cost V 1 base and J 4 bases; bases outside gene matches: 5. Germline CDR1 KGHSH, CDR2 LQKENI. The length of the CDR3 is 15 residues. The CDR3 sequence: CASSPRQGLIETQYF. CDR3 sequence (DNA): TGTGCCAGCTCACCACGACAGGGGTTGATAGAGACCCAGTACTTC.

This CDR3 is CASHSPSGTGELFF. The CDR3, as DNA: TGCGCCAGCCATTCCCCCTCAGGCACCGGGGAGCTGTTTTTT. V is TRBV5-1 and J is TRBJ2-2; D call uncertain. Trimming took off 7 bases at V and 4 bases at J, with 14 bases between the two ends. CDR3 length: 14 residues. Germline V CDR1 and CDR2: SGHRS, YFSETQ.

The CDR3 coding sequence is TGTGCCAGCTCACCCCCGGTTTTGGGAGATGGCTACACCTTC. It yields the protein CASSPPVLGDGYTF. The chain couples TRBV18 to TRBJ1-2; no definite D call. There are 14 residues in the CDR3. With 3 bases removed from V and 6 bases from J, the gap between germline ends came to 14 bases. CDR1 and CDR2 (germline): KGHSH, LQKENI.

The rearrangement links TRBV11-3 to TRBJ2-2; TRBD2 aligns across 8 bases. The CDR3 sequence is 15 residues long. The germline V gene encodes CDR1 SGHNT and CDR2 YENEEA. The ends lost 1 base at V and 6 bases at J; junction bases unmatched: 4. CDR3 DNA sequence: TGTGCCAGCAGCTTAGGGGCGGGGGGAGCCGGGGAGCTGTTTTTT. Translation gives CASSLGAGGAGELFF.

This chain connects TRBV13 to TRBJ2-7; 7 bases line up with TRBD1. The ends lost 5 bases at V and 7 bases at J; junction bases unmatched: 11. This CDR3 is 14 amino acids long. Germline CDR1 PRHDT, CDR2 FYEKMQ (reference sequence). DNA for the CDR3: TGTGCCAGCAGCAAGAACAGGGGCGTACAGGAGCAGTACTTC. Protein sequence: CASSKNRGVQEQYF.

The chain couples TRBV5-1 to TRBJ1-1; D possibly corresponds to TRBD1 (6 bases). In germline, CDR1 is SGHRS, CDR2 YFSETQ. This CDR3 spans 15 amino acids. Trimming took 2 bases from V and 1 from J, leaving 12 bases between them. DNA for the CDR3: TGCGCCAGCAGCTTACTTCCACAGGGGAACACTGAAGCTTTCTTT. It translates to CASSLLPQGNTEAFF.

In its sample, this clone was seen once. The chain couples TRBV7-3 to TRBJ2-3, with TRBD1 matching over 8 bases. Germline lookup yields CDR1 SGHTA and CDR2 FQGTGA. This CDR3 spans 14 amino acids. With V trimmed by 5 bases and J by 2 bases, 3 bases remained unmatched. The CDR3: CASSRTGPTDTQYF. The CDR3 DNA reads TGTGCCAGCAGCCGGACAGGGCCCACAGATACGCAGTATTTT.

The V and J genes are TRBV19 and TRBJ2-1; 7 bases map to TRBD1. Losses at the gene ends were 8 bases for V and 4 bases for J; bases not matched to a gene: 2. The CDR3 contains 12 residues. Germline lookup yields CDR1 LNHDA and CDR2 SQIVND (reference sequence). The CDR3 loop reads CASLDRYNEQFF. Here the CDR3 DNA reads TGTGCCAGTTTGGACAGGTACAATGAGCAGTTCTTC.

This clone was recorded only once. This chain uses TRBV9 with TRBJ1-3; a possible D gene is TRBD1 (6 bases). The CDR3 extends over 17 amino acids. Between the trimmed V and J ends, which lost 3 bases and 0 bases, there was a span of 16 bases. CDR1 and CDR2 (germline): SGDLS, YYNGEE. In DNA form, the CDR3 reads TGTGCCAGCAGCGCCCTGACAGGCGTTAGCTCTGGAAACACCATATATTTT. This encodes CASSALTGVSSGNTIYF.

The chain recombines TRBV28 with TRBJ2-7; a possible D gene is TRBD2 (5 bases). The CDR3 loop spans 14 amino acids. Trimming took off 2 bases at V and 0 bases at J, with 8 bases between the two ends. CDR1 MDHEN and CDR2 SYDVKM come from the germline V gene. The CDR3 loop is CASSLHGDSYEQYF. The CDR3 DNA reads as TGTGCCAGCAGTTTACACGGGGACTCCTACGAGCAGTACTTC.

This chain joins TRBV5-1 and TRBJ2-5; perhaps TRBD1 as D (8 bases). The CDR3 totals 15 residues. Trimming took off 4 bases at V and 2 bases at J, with 15 bases between the two ends. Germline V gene data show CDR1 as SGHRS and CDR2 as YFSETQ. The CDR3 region is CASSQQGGPQETQYF. The CDR3 coding sequence is TGCGCCAGCAGCCAACAGGGGGGGCCTCAAGAGACCCAGTACTTC.

This chain uses TRBV6-5 with TRBJ2-2; the D gene is possibly TRBD1 (5 bases). The CDR3 runs 14 residues. Per germline, CDR1 MNHEY and CDR2 SVGAGI. Trimming pared 1 base from V and 8 bases from J, leaving 11 bases between. The CDR3 protein is CASSYWQGEGELFF. CDR3 in DNA: TGTGCCAGCAGTTACTGGCAGGGTGAGGGGGAGCTGTTTTTT.

CDR3 protein: CASSLPGQGKSNEQFF. The CDR3, as DNA: TGTGCCAGCAGTTTGCCCGGACAGGGGAAAAGCAATGAGCAGTTCTTC. The rearrangement uses TRBV28 and TRBJ2-1, with 9 bases matching TRBD1. The CDR3 totals 16 residues. V trimming: 3 bases; J trimming: 6 bases; junction bases outside the gene matches: 9. The germline V gene has CDR1 MDHEN and CDR2 SYDVKM. Using reference TRBV28 and TRBJ2-1 for the parts outside the CDR3, the full variable domain is DVKVTQSSRYLVKRTGEKVFLECVQDMDHENMFWYRQDPGLGLRLIYFSYDVKMKEKGDIPEGYSVSREKKERFSLILESASTNQTSMYLCASSLPGQGKSNEQFFGPGTRLTVL.

The chain recombines TRBV28 with TRBJ2-1; 11 bases agree with TRBD2. Looked up from germline, CDR1 is MDHEN and CDR2 is SYDVKM. Germline trimming cut 6 bases from V and 2 bases from J; bases unmatched to any gene: 6. This CDR3 comprises 16 residues. CDR3 bases: TGTGCCAGCAGATTAGGGACTAGCGGAGCCTACAATGAGCAGTTCTTC. Amino acid sequence: CASRLGTSGAYNEQFF.

The V call is TRBV11-3, the J call TRBJ1-1, with D possibly TRBD1 on 6 matching bases. CDR3 size: 13 residues. The germline CDR1 and CDR2 sequences are SGHNT and YENEEA. V was cut by 3 bases and J by 4 bases, with 9 bases left in between. CDR3 region: CASSFQQGTEAFF. The CDR3 DNA is TGTGCCAGCAGCTTTCAACAGGGCACTGAAGCTTTCTTT.